The rows below give T cell receptor beta chains drawn from one sample of a study of T cell repertoires in cytomegalovirus infection. The antigens for these receptors are not known. TCRdb reprocessed the reads via MiXCR and lists one record per CDR3 protein. Of 800,000 to 950,000 distinct CDR3 sequences listed, over 25% were seen once; the top ten hold under 15%. The starting material was cultured CD8+ T cells from PBMCs, obtained from culture after CMV antigen stimulation. The receptors were gathered from a human donor in good health (CMV status not recorded). Some clones in this sample may be carry-over from other donors' samples. CDR3s include the opening cysteine and the closing phenylalanine or tryptophan. The D gene is left open where the match is weak. Rows may omit the clone size; those that give it use once, few, many or a size class.

clone_size	v_call	j_call	d_call	cdr3_nt	cdr3_aa
many	TRBV12-3/TRBV12-4	TRBJ2-7	TRBD1	TGTGCCAGCAGTCCCCAGGGACAGGGGATCAACGAGCAGTACTTC	CASSPQGQGINEQYF
many	TRBV7-9	TRBJ1-2	-	TGTGCCAGCAGCTTAGGGGCTCAGGGCTACACCTTC	CASSLGAQGYTF
-	TRBV11-2	TRBJ1-1	-	TGTGCCAGCAGCCCATACGGGACGGTCGTAGATAGTGGGAACACTGAAGCTTTCTTT	CASSPYGTVVDSGNTEAFF
-	TRBV4-1	TRBJ2-3	-	TGCGCCAGCAGCCACCCACTGGGGGGTTCGGGCATAGATACGCAGTATTTT	CASSHPLGGSGIDTQYF
few	TRBV10-3	TRBJ1-1	TRBD1	TGTGCCATCTACGCAGGGGGGGGCACTGAAGCTTTCTTT	CAIYAGGGTEAFF
few	TRBV7-3	TRBJ1-1	-	TGTGCCAGCAGCTTATACCCTCGGGAGGGGAACACTGAAGCTTTCTTT	CASSLYPREGNTEAFF
-	TRBV27	TRBJ2-7	-	TGTGCCAGCAGTTTCCCAGGGACCGAGCAGTACTTC	CASSFPGTEQYF
few	TRBV7-9	TRBJ2-5	TRBD2	TGTGCCAGCAGAGGGACTAGCGGACAAGAGACCCAGTACTTC	CASRGTSGQETQYF
few	TRBV10-2	TRBJ1-1	-	TGCGCCAGCAGTGAAGAGTTGATGAACACTGAAGCTTTCTTT	CASSEELMNTEAFF
-	TRBV20-1	TRBJ1-1	-	TGCAGTGCTAGTAGCCCGATGAACACTGAAGCTTTCTTT	CSASSPMNTEAFF
-	TRBV4-1	TRBJ1-2	-	TGCGCCAGCAGCGCCTGGCAGGGGAACTATGGCTACACCTTC	CASSAWQGNYGYTF
few	TRBV7-3	TRBJ2-3	-	TGTGCCAGCAGCTACGGGGGAGATACGCAGTATTTT	CASSYGGDTQYF
-	TRBV29-1	TRBJ2-5	-	TGCAGCGTTGAGTCAGACGGGGAGACCCAGTACTTC	CSVESDGETQYF
-	TRBV12-3/TRBV12-4	TRBJ2-1	-	TGTGCCACTACCCCGGACTTGCGCAATGAGCAGTTCTTC	CATTPDLRNEQFF
-	TRBV4-1	TRBJ1-5	-	TGCGCCAGCAGCCAAGGAGGGATGGCTCAGCCCCAGCATTTT	CASSQGGMAQPQHF
-	TRBV6-2/TRBV6-3	TRBJ1-1	-	TGTGCCAGCACCAAAAGGGGAGACCCCGGGAAGGACACTGAAGCTTTCTTT	CASTKRGDPGKDTEAFF
-	TRBV7-9	TRBJ2-1	TRBD2	TGTGCCAGCAGCTGGGGACTAGCGCATTACAATGAGCAGTTCTTC	CASSWGLAHYNEQFF
-	TRBV27	TRBJ2-5	-	TGTGCCAGCAGTCCTACCTGGGGGAATAGAGAGACCCAGTACTTC	CASSPTWGNRETQYF
few	TRBV7-2	TRBJ1-4	TRBD1	TGTGCCAGCAGCTTCTGGACAGGGGGTAATGAAAAACTGTTTTTT	CASSFWTGGNEKLFF
-	TRBV27	TRBJ2-1	TRBD1	TGTGCCAGCAGTTTACTGTATCCCCCAGGGGGCTCCTACAATGAGCAGTTCTTC	CASSLLYPPGGSYNEQFF
few	TRBV7-6	TRBJ1-3	-	TGTGCCAGCAGCTTAGAGGCCCGAAACACCATATATTTT	CASSLEARNTIYF
once	TRBV5-1	TRBJ2-1	TRBD2	TGCGCCAGCAGCGGGACTAGCGGGGGGGTTTACAATGAGCAGTTCTTC	CASSGTSGGVYNEQFF
few	TRBV27	TRBJ1-4	TRBD1	TGTGCCAGCACTACGGGACAGATGCCTGAAAAACTGTTTTTT	CASTTGQMPEKLFF
-	TRBV7-4	TRBJ2-5	-	TGTGCCAGCAGCTTAGCGAGGGACCCGGGGGAGACCCAGTACTTC	CASSLARDPGETQYF
-	TRBV6-2/TRBV6-3	TRBJ2-1	-	TGTGCCAGCGGGGACTGGGGGGATGAGCAGTTCTTC	CASGDWGDEQFF
few	TRBV6-5	TRBJ2-1	TRBD1	TGTGCCAGCAGCCCCGGGACAGGCCCTCGGAATGAGCAGTTCTTC	CASSPGTGPRNEQFF
few	TRBV7-9	TRBJ2-1	TRBD2	TGTGCCAGCAGCGCAAGAGCGGGGTCCCCAGAAGCCTACAATGAGCAGTTCTTC	CASSARAGSPEAYNEQFF
few	TRBV7-9	TRBJ2-2	-	TGTGCCAGCAGCCCCTCCTCGGGGAACACCGGGGAGCTGTTTTTT	CASSPSSGNTGELFF
-	TRBV15	TRBJ2-3	-	TGTGCCACCAGCAGAGGGGGAGCGGGTCTGACAGATACGCAGTATTTT	CATSRGGAGLTDTQYF
few	TRBV29-1	TRBJ2-2	TRBD1	TGCAGCGCTCTGGGGGGACAGGGAGAAAACACCGGGGAGCTGTTTTTT	CSALGGQGENTGELFF
-	TRBV7-9	TRBJ2-2	TRBD1	TGTGCCAGCAGCTCCTCCCACACAGGGGGCCTGAACACCGGGGAGCTGTTTTTT	CASSSSHTGGLNTGELFF
-	TRBV7-9	TRBJ1-4	-	TGTGCCAGCAGCTCGCCGACGGGTGAAAAACTGTTTTTT	CASSSPTGEKLFF
few	TRBV6-2/TRBV6-3	TRBJ2-1	-	TGTGCCAGCAGTTACTCCGGCGGGGGCTTTAACAATGAGCAGTTCTTC	CASSYSGGGFNNEQFF
-	TRBV7-6	TRBJ2-2	-	TGTGCCAGCAGCCTTTGGCCCGGGGAGGACACCGGGGAGCTGTTTTTT	CASSLWPGEDTGELFF
few	TRBV29-1	TRBJ2-1	TRBD2	TGCAGCGTTGAAACTAGCGGGGCCTACAATGAGCAGTTCTTC	CSVETSGAYNEQFF
-	TRBV9	TRBJ1-2	-	TGTGCCAGCAGCGGGGGGGGTGAGACGGACTTC	CASSGGGETDF
-	TRBV4-2	TRBJ2-4	-	TGTGCCAGCAGCCAAGATTGGGTCGGGGGCTCCAAAAACATTCAGTACTTC	CASSQDWVGGSKNIQYF
few	TRBV7-6	TRBJ2-2	-	TGTGCCAGCAGCACCCGAAAAACACAGGAGCTGGAGCTGTTTTTT	CASSTRKTQELELFF
many	TRBV7-9	TRBJ2-1	TRBD2	TGTGCCAGCAGCTCGGCGGGTAAAACCGGGGGGTACAATGAGCAGTTCTTC	CASSSAGKTGGYNEQFF
few	TRBV4-1	TRBJ1-1	-	TGCGCCAGCAGCCAAGATGTAAGCGTGAACACTGAAGCTTTCTTT	CASSQDVSVNTEAFF
few	TRBV4-3	TRBJ1-5	-	TGCGCCAGCAGCCAATTAATGGGGGAGCCCCAGCATTTT	CASSQLMGEPQHF
few	TRBV7-9	TRBJ2-3	-	TGTGCCAGCAACGTTGGATTTTCCCGGTTGCCCACAGATACGCAGTATTTT	CASNVGFSRLPTDTQYF
-	TRBV10-2	TRBJ1-6	-	TGCGCCAGCAGTGAGGGGTTTTCGAATTCACCCCTCCACTTT	CASSEGFSNSPLHF
few	TRBV9	TRBJ1-1	TRBD1	TGTGCCAGCAGCGACGCCGGGACAGGGGTCGCTGAAGCTTTCTTT	CASSDAGTGVAEAFF